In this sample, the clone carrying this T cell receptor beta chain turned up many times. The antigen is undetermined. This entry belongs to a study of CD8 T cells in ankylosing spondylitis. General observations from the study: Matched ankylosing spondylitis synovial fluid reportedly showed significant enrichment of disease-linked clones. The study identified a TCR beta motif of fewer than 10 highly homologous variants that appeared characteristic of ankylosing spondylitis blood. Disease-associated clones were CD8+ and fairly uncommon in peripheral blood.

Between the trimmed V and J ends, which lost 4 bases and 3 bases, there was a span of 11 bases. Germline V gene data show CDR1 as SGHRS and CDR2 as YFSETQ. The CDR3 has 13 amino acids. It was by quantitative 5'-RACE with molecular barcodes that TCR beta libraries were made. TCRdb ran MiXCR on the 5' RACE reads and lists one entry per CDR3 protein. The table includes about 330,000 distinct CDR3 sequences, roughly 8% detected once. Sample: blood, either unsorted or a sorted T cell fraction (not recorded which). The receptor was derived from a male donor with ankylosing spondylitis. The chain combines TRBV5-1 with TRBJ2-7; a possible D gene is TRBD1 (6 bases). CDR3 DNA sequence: TGCGCCAGCAGCCCAAGGACAGACTACGAGCAGTACTTC. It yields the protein CASSPRTDYEQYF. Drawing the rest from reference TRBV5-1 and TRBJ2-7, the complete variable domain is KAGVTQTPRYLIKTRGQQVTLSCSPISGHRSVSWYQQTPGQGLQFLFEYFSETQRNKGNFPGRFSGRQFSNSRSEMNVSTLELGDSALYLCASSPRTDYEQYFGPGTRLTVT.